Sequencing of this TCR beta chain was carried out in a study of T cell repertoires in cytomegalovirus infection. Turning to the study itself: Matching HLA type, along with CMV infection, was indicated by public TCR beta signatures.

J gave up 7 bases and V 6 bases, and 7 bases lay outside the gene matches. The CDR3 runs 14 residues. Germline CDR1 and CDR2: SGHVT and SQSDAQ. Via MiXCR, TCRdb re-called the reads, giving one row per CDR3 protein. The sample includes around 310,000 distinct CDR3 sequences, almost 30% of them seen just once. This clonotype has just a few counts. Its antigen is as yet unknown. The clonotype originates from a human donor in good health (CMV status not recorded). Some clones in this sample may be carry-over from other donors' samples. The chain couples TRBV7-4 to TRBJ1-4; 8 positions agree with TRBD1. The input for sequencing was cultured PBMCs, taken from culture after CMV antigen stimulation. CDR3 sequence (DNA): TGTGCCAGCAGTTCAGGGGGCTGGGGTGAAAAACTGTTTTTT. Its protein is CASSSGGWGEKLFF.